This T cell receptor (beta chain) was sequenced for a study of T cells in Graves' hyperthyroidism and ophthalmopathy. Points from the study as a whole: Peripheral blood also featured most of the thyroid clonotypes expanded above 0.001. A median roughly 6.6 months before onset, the model predicted ophthalmopathy.

V was shortened by 2 bases and J by 6 bases, with 13 bases between the two germline ends. CDR3 size: 14 residues. Germline V CDR1 and CDR2: MNHEY, SVGAGI. Using RNA transcripts as the source, TCR beta CDR3 regions were amplified. Initially, a first-round RT-PCR of the TCR CDR3 employed the HTBI primer set. Via MiXCR, TCRdb re-called the multiplex PCR reads, giving one row per CDR3 protein. The sample has hundreds of thousands of distinct CDR3 sequences; approximately 15% are singletons. With respect to this clonotype: The antigen remains unidentified.

The sequencing input was blood. The TCR was taken from a young woman with Graves' hyperthyroidism. The gene calls are TRBV6-5 and TRBJ1-2; D is unresolved. CDR3 coding DNA: TGTGCCAGCAGTTACGGTAGCCCCCTGCATGGCTACACCTTC. This encodes CASSYGSPLHGYTF.